Below are 27 T cell receptor beta chains sequenced from a single sample in a study of T cells in Graves' hyperthyroidism and ophthalmopathy (dated 2019 in TCRdb). Receptor libraries were prepared by multiplex PCR. The sequencer was an Illumina HiSeq 2000. The TCR beta CDR3 regions were amplified from the RNA transcripts. For the first round of RT-PCR on the TCR CDR3, the HTBI primer set was used together with the Qiagen OneStep RT-PCR kit. The public reads were reanalyzed by TCRdb: fastp trimming at Q25, MiXCR alignment, in-frame beta chains only. Every entry covers one CDR3 protein and lists the most common genes and DNA from its rows. This sample holds about 180,000 distinct CDR3 sequences; about 18% were observed only once. The ten top clones hold under 35% of the sample. Source material: blood. The source is a woman between 45 and 65 years old with Graves' hyperthyroidism.

Ten or more counts support this clonotype. J is TRBJ1-2 and V is TRBV5-6; tentative D call: TRBD1 (5 bases). The CDR3 sequence is 15 residues long. V was trimmed by 3 bases and J by 6 bases, leaving 18 bases between them. CDR1 is SGHDT and CDR2 is YYEEEE in the germline V gene. This CDR3 reads CASSWGRMGADGYTF. The DNA of the CDR3 is TGTGCCAGCAGCTGGGGCAGGATGGGAGCGGATGGCTACACCTTC.

In its sample, this clonotype was seen many times. V usage is TRBV4-1 and J usage is TRBJ2-7; 9 bases line up with TRBD1. CDR1 is MGHRA, CDR2 YSYEKL, per germline. Trimming took 1 base from V and 4 from J; bases not matched to a gene: 5. The CDR3 has 15 amino acids. CDR3 residues: CASSQAGTGTYEQYF. CDR3 sequence (DNA): TGCGCCAGCAGCCAAGCCGGGACAGGGACGTACGAGCAGTACTTC.

This clonotype has a count of ten or more. The chain recombines TRBV7-8 with TRBJ1-1; weak D call: TRBD1 (6 bases). Per germline, CDR1 SGHVS and CDR2 FQNEAQ. The V and J ends lost 4 bases and 0 bases respectively, with 9 bases between them. The CDR3 loop spans 14 amino acids. The CDR3 sequence: CASSWGHLNTEAFF. Here the CDR3 DNA reads TGTGCCAGCAGCTGGGGACACCTGAACACTGAAGCTTTCTTT. Supplemented by reference TRBV7-8 and TRBJ1-1, the full variable domain reads GAGVSQSPRYKVAKRGQDVALRCDPISGHVSLFWYQQALGQGPEFLTYFQNEAQLDKSGLPSDRFFAERPEGSVSTLKIQRTQQEDSAVYLCASSWGHLNTEAFFGQGTRLTVV.

Many counts were recorded for this clonotype. V is TRBV20-1 and J is TRBJ1-1; D is unresolved. This CDR3 spans 12 amino acids. Trimming took off 3 bases at V and 3 bases at J, with 8 bases between the two ends. CDR1 is DFQATT and CDR2 is SNEGSKA in the germline V gene (reference sequence). The CDR3 coding sequence is TGCAGTGCTAGGAGAGGCTACACTGAAGCTTTCTTT. Translation gives CSARRGYTEAFF.

In this sample, this clonotype turned up many times. V is TRBV7-8 and J is TRBJ2-1; 7 bases fit TRBD2. Germline V CDR1 and CDR2: SGHVS, FQNEAQ. The CDR3 consists of 16 residues. The V gene end was trimmed by 5 bases and the J gene end by 3 bases; junction bases not matched to a gene: 10. Here the CDR3 reads CASSPWRRGSYNEQFF. The CDR3 DNA follows: TGTGCCAGCAGCCCCTGGAGGCGGGGGAGCTACAATGAGCAGTTCTTC. Full variable domain (missing parts from reference TRBV7-8 and TRBJ2-1): GAGVSQSPRYKVAKRGQDVALRCDPISGHVSLFWYQQALGQGPEFLTYFQNEAQLDKSGLPSDRFFAERPEGSVSTLKIQRTQQEDSAVYLCASSPWRRGSYNEQFFGPGTRLTVL.

The chain combines TRBV11-2 with TRBJ2-7; D is unclear. CDR1 is SGHAT and CDR2 is FQNNGV in the germline V gene. Trimming took 5 bases from V and 6 from J, leaving 20 bases between them. This CDR3 contains 15 residues. This CDR3 is CASSPRAAATTEQYF. The CDR3 region has the DNA TGTGCCAGCAGCCCTAGGGCCGCCGCGACGACCGAGCAGTACTTC.

This clonotype was seen many times. The chain recombines TRBV7-9 with TRBJ1-6, with D possibly matching TRBD1 (6 bases). CDR3 length: 15 amino acids. Trimming shortened V by 5 bases and J by 6 bases, and 14 bases separated the two germline ends. CDR1 is SEHNR and CDR2 is FQNEAQ in the germline V gene (reference sequence). CDR3 sequence reads: CASSPGTTFNSPLHF. Here the CDR3 DNA reads TGTGCCAGCAGCCCCGGGACAACCTTTAATTCACCCCTCCACTTT.

This clonotype was recorded only once. The chain is built from TRBV11-2 and TRBJ2-1; possible D gene TRBD2, 6 bases. The CDR3 consists of 12 residues. V was pared by 1 base and J by 9 bases, with 7 bases between. The germline gives CDR1 SGHAT, CDR2 FQNNGV. The CDR3 loop reads CASSLGRGEQFF. DNA for the CDR3: TGTGCCAGCAGCTTAGGGCGGGGTGAGCAGTTCTTC.

This clonotype was found many times. The chain recombines TRBV7-9 with TRBJ1-4; no clear D gene. Trimming removed 4 bases from V and 4 bases from J, with 16 bases in between. CDR1 SEHNR and CDR2 FQNEAQ come from the germline V gene (reference sequence). The CDR3 contains 16 residues. CDR3 sequence: CASSSSQEGLNEKLFF. In DNA, the CDR3 is TGTGCCAGCAGCTCCTCTCAGGAGGGTCTTAATGAAAAACTGTTTTTT.

In this sample, this clonotype turned up a few times. The CDR3 DNA reads as TGTGCCAGCATGTCAACTTCCTCTGGAAACACCATATATTTT. Its protein product is CASMSTSSGNTIYF. The chain couples TRBV9 to TRBJ1-3, with unresolved D. This CDR3 has 14 amino acids. The V end lost 6 bases, the J end lost 0 bases, and 10 bases lay between the germline ends. Germline CDR1 and CDR2: SGDLS and YYNGEE.

Many counts were recorded for this clonotype. J is TRBJ1-2 and V is TRBV29-1, with 8 bases fitting TRBD1. V lost 7 bases and J lost 4; bases outside the gene matches: 2. The germline gives CDR1 SQVTM, CDR2 ANQGSEA. The CDR3 covers 11 residues. The DNA of the CDR3 is TGCAGCGCAGACAGGGGCTATGGCTACACCTTC. It is translated as CSADRGYGYTF.

This clonotype was detected many times. This rearrangement joins TRBV25-1 to TRBJ1-5, with 7 bases fitting TRBD1. Germline values: CDR1 MGHDK, CDR2 SYGVNS. The CDR3 is 15 amino acids. V gave up 4 bases and J gave up 2 bases; unmatched junction bases: 5. The CDR3 region is CASSATGSGNQPQHF. Here the CDR3 DNA reads TGTGCCAGCAGTGCGACAGGGTCGGGCAATCAGCCCCAGCATTTT. Supplemented by reference TRBV25-1 and TRBJ1-5, the full variable domain reads EADIYQTPRYLVIGTGKKITLECSQTMGHDKMYWYQQDPGMELHLIHYSYGVNSTEKGDLSSESTVSRIRTEHFPLTLESARPSHTSQYLCASSATGSGNQPQHFGDGTRLSIL.

This clonotype was detected ten times or more. The chain couples TRBV7-8 to TRBJ2-2; 8 positions agree with TRBD1. Germline V lookup: CDR1 SGHVS, CDR2 FQNEAQ. J lost 7 bases, V lost 4 bases, and 11 bases had no gene match. The CDR3 totals 16 residues. The CDR3 spells CASSSYGQGVGGELFF. DNA for the CDR3: TGTGCCAGCAGCTCATACGGACAGGGCGTAGGCGGGGAGCTGTTTTTT.

Ten or more counts support this clonotype. This rearrangement joins TRBV7-9 to TRBJ2-7; 8 bases align to TRBD2. J gave up 1 base and V 3 bases, and 8 bases lay outside the gene matches. The length of the CDR3 is 16 residues. Per the germline V gene, CDR1 is SEHNR and CDR2 is FQNEAQ (reference sequence). CDR3 sequence (DNA): TGTGCCAGCAGCTTCCTCGGGGGGGGCAAGTCCTACGAGCAGTACTTC. This encodes CASSFLGGGKSYEQYF.

This clonotype was recorded many times. CDR3 bases: TGCAGTGCTAGGCTAGCGGGGGGGGGCCCCCCCACAGATACGCAGTATTTT. It yields the protein CSARLAGGGPPTDTQYF. The rearrangement joins TRBV20-1 to TRBJ2-3, with TRBD2 matching over 12 bases. Germline V gene data show CDR1 as DFQATT and CDR2 as SNEGSKA (reference sequence). Trimming at V came to 3 bases and at J to 2 bases, leaving 9 bases not matched to a gene. This CDR3 is 17 amino acids long.

This clonotype was seen ten or more times. The chain combines TRBV7-3 with TRBJ2-5, with 8 nucleotides matching TRBD2. There are 15 residues in the CDR3. The ends lost 1 base at V and 2 bases at J; junction bases unmatched: 3. Germline lookup yields CDR1 SGHTA and CDR2 FQGTGA. In nucleotides, the CDR3 is TGTGCCAGCAGCTTAAAACGGGGGGGGCAAGAGACCCAGTACTTC. Its protein is CASSLKRGGQETQYF.

Only a few counts were recorded for this clonotype. The rearrangement uses TRBV20-1 and TRBJ1-6; 8 bases match TRBD1. V dropped 3 bases and J dropped 6; count of bases not matched to a gene: 4. This CDR3 region has 14 residues. The germline V gene has CDR1 DFQATT and CDR2 SNEGSKA (reference sequence). The CDR3 bases are TGCAGTGCTAGGGACAGGGACCTTAATTCACCCCTCCACTTT. Its translation is CSARDRDLNSPLHF.

The chain is built from TRBV4-3 and TRBJ1-2, with a tentative D call TRBD1 (5 bases). Germline V gives CDR1 LGHNA, CDR2 YSLEER. The CDR3 runs 18 residues. V was shortened by 4 bases and J by 4 bases, with 25 bases between the two germline ends. The CDR3 region has the DNA TGCGCCAGCAGCCGATCTCCGGGAAAGGGGCCCTTGGGCTATGGCTACACCTTC. This encodes CASSRSPGKGPLGYGYTF.

This clonotype was detected ten times or more. The V and J genes are TRBV19 and TRBJ1-5; no clear D gene. V gave up 3 bases and J gave up 0 bases, with 9 bases separating them. Germline assignment: CDR1 LNHDA and CDR2 SQIVND (reference sequence). The CDR3 is 15 residues long. DNA for the CDR3: TGTGCCAGTAGTATGTCACAATATAGCAATCAGCCCCAGCATTTT. Translated, it gives CASSMSQYSNQPQHF.

This clonotype appeared many times. The V call is TRBV3-1, the J call TRBJ1-1; no reliable D call. CDR3 length: 14 residues. The V end was cut by 3 bases, the J end by 4 bases, with 12 bases between. Germline values: CDR1 LGHDT, CDR2 YNNKEL (reference sequence). The CDR3 nucleotides read TGTGCCAGCAGCCATGTTCCTCGGGGCACTGAAGCTTTCTTT. This sequence encodes CASSHVPRGTEAFF.

Points on this clonotype: A much bigger clone sits one base away, suggesting this may be a read error. The chain links TRBV11-3 to TRBJ2-3, with 7 bases lining up with TRBD2. Germline V CDR1 and CDR2: SGHNT, YENEEA. The CDR3 runs 15 residues. The CDR3 here is CASSLYLADTDTRYF. In DNA, the CDR3 is TGTGCCAGCAGCTTATACCTAGCGGACACAGATACGCGGTATTTT.

This clonotype was seen repeatedly, ten times or more. The chain combines TRBV7-2 with TRBJ2-1, with D maybe TRBD2 (7 bases). Germline CDR1 and CDR2: SGHTA and FQGNSA. Trimming stripped 2 bases from V and 7 bases from J, with 18 bases between. The CDR3 extends over 16 amino acids. The CDR3 protein is CASSLRGGGAGNEQFF. CDR3 coding DNA: TGTGCCAGCAGCTTACGGGGTGGGGGGGCCGGGAATGAGCAGTTCTTC.

This clonotype was picked up a small number of times. This chain uses TRBV4-2 with TRBJ1-4; TRBD1 aligns across 8 bases. CDR1 and CDR2 from the germline V gene are LGHNA and YNFKEQ. CDR3 length equals 17 residues. J was trimmed by 2 bases and V by 3 bases; bases with no gene match: 8. The CDR3 DNA is TGTGCCAGCAGCCACATGCAAGGGGACAGGACTAATGAAAAACTGTTTTTT. Translation: CASSHMQGDRTNEKLFF.

In this sample, this clonotype turned up many times. The rearrangement links TRBV11-2 to TRBJ1-1, with TRBD1 matching over 8 bases. The CDR3 totals 15 residues. Germline assignment: CDR1 SGHAT and CDR2 FQNNGV. The V gene end was trimmed by 5 bases and the J gene end by 5 bases; junction bases not matched to a gene: 10. The CDR3 region is CASSAQQGVVTEAFF. The DNA of the CDR3 is TGTGCCAGCAGCGCCCAACAGGGGGTAGTGACTGAAGCTTTCTTT.

This clonotype has just a few counts. Since a much larger clone is just one base distant, this may be a read error. V gene TRBV6-1 combines with J gene TRBJ1-2, with 8 bases that match TRBD1. CDR1 and CDR2 (germline): MNHNS, SASEGT. The CDR3 has 13 residues. This CDR3 reads CVSSQGAGYGYTF. The CDR3 DNA is TGTGTCAGCAGCCAGGGGGCTGGGTATGGCTACACCTTC.

This clonotype was observed at least ten times. The rearrangement joins TRBV2 to TRBJ2-4, with no clear D. The CDR3 is made up of 15 amino acids. Trimming cost V 3 bases and J 1 base, with 10 bases left between them. The germline CDR1 and CDR2 sequences are SNHLY and FYNNEI. CDR3 loop: CASSDRSRAKNIQYF. CDR3 bases: TGTGCCAGCAGTGACAGGTCCAGGGCCAAAAACATTCAGTACTTC.

This clonotype was seen more than once but under ten times. The V call is TRBV5-1, the J call TRBJ1-1; 8 nucleotides align to TRBD1. Losses at the gene ends were 3 bases for V and 6 bases for J; bases not matched to a gene: 10. The CDR3 extends over 15 amino acids. Germline V gene data show CDR1 as SGHRS and CDR2 as YFSETQ. The CDR3: CASSSGTGLVPEAFF. CDR3 coding DNA: TGCGCCAGCAGCTCAGGGACAGGTCTGGTTCCTGAAGCTTTCTTT.